This TCR beta chain emerged from a study of post-analysis software for immune sequencing data. The study, taken as a whole, reports: Included in a set of about 5 TRBV segments more frequent in patients than controls were TRBV5-6, TRBV5-1 and TRBV20-1. Multiple sclerosis patients had significantly lower normalized Chao1 diversity than controls.

As to this clonotype: The antigen remains undetermined.

V was shortened by 1 base and J by 2 bases, with 8 bases between the two germline ends. The CDR3 is 14 amino acids. Germline-derived CDR1 and CDR2 are SGHVS and FNYEAQ. The TCR beta cDNA libraries contained unique molecular identifiers. TCRdb re-analysed the PCR reads in MiXCR, keeping a single row per CDR3 protein. The data contain some 800,000 distinct CDR3 sequences, 40% to 55% of them singletons. Input material: blood. The TCR originated in a girl aged 5 to 17 with multiple sclerosis. This chain connects TRBV7-6 to TRBJ1-1; possibly TRBD1 for D (5 bases). The CDR3 DNA reads as TGTGCCAGCAGCTTAGGGGGCTTTAACACTGAAGCTTTCTTT. Its protein is CASSLGGFNTEAFF.